The 5 T cell receptor beta chains below all came from one sample that was sequenced in a study of technical replicates of blood from a few donors. TCRdb's copy holds only in-frame clones and misses some; the assay was immunoSEQ multiplex PCR. The data hold around 89,000 clones, with roughly 94% observed a single time. The sequenced material came from T cells isolated from PBMCs. All receptors derive from a human donor in good health.

The chain is built from TRBV23-1 and TRBJ2-7, with 7 bases fitting TRBD1. TRBV23-1 is classed as an ORF, of uncertain function. The CDR3 has 15 residues. V lost 5 bases to trimming and J lost 6 bases; unmatched junction nucleotides: 13. The CDR3 loop reads CASSYLGTARSEQYF. CDR3 nucleotide sequence: TGCGCCAGCAGTTACCTCGGGACAGCCAGGTCCGAGCAGTACTTC.

This chain uses TRBV18 with TRBJ2-1; 10 positions agree with TRBD2. Germline CDR1 KGHSH, CDR2 LQKENI. CDR3 size: 16 residues. V was pared by 1 base and J by 7 bases, with 7 bases of the junction left unmatched. CDR3 nucleotide sequence: TGTGCCAGCTCACCACGATCTAGCGGGAGTGTGAATGAGCAGTTCTTC. Protein sequence: CASSPRSSGSVNEQFF. Full variable domain (outside the CDR3, taken from reference TRBV18 and TRBJ2-1): NAGVMQNPRHLVRRRGQEARLRCSPMKGHSHVYWYRQLPEEGLKFMVYLQKENIIDESGMPKERFSAEFPKEGPSILRIQQVVRGDSAAYFCASSPRSSGSVNEQFFGPGTRLTVL.

This chain connects TRBV10-3 to TRBJ2-2; D is perhaps TRBD1 (5 bases). V lost 3 bases, J lost 3 bases, and 11 bases lay in between. CDR3 size: 15 residues. Germline CDR1 and CDR2: ENHRY and SYGVKD. The CDR3 nucleotides read TGTGCCATCAGTGAAGGGGCGTGGGACACCGGGGAGCTGTTTTTT. Protein product: CAISEGAWDTGELFF.

J is TRBJ2-1 and V is TRBV9, with 10 bases that match TRBD2. V gave up 6 bases and J gave up 1 base; unmatched junction bases: 7. This CDR3 is 16 amino acids long. Germline lookup yields CDR1 SGDLS and CDR2 YYNGEE. As DNA, the CDR3 is TGTGCCAGCAACCCAACTAGCGGGGCTTCCTACAATGAGCAGTTCTTC. This codes for CASNPTSGASYNEQFF.

The CDR3 is CASSQRENTDTQYF. The CDR3 bases are TGCGCCAGCAGCCAACGCGAAAACACAGATACGCAGTATTTT. This chain connects TRBV4-1 to TRBJ2-3; D is uncertain. CDR3 size: 14 residues. The V and J ends lost 2 bases and 2 bases respectively, with 8 bases between them. Germline values: CDR1 MGHRA, CDR2 YSYEKL.